These 23 T cell receptor beta chains were sequenced from one sample in a study of OX40 agonist ivuxolimab in advanced cancers. Produced via immunoSEQ multiplex PCR; TCRdb's table is partial and in-frame only. The profile shows approximately 60,000 clones, roughly 84% of them singletons. Source: CD4+ or CD8+ T cells sorted from blood, taken in a trial of the OX40 agonist ivuxolimab. The receptors originated from an adult with an advanced solid tumor such as melanoma, head and neck, liver or kidney cancer.

This clone was picked up one time. This chain links TRBV5-4 with TRBJ2-5; no reliable D call. Between the trimmed V and J ends, which lost 4 bases and 1 base, there was a span of 5 bases. Germline lookup yields CDR1 SGHNT and CDR2 YYREEE (reference sequence). The CDR3 contains 12 residues. CDR3 DNA sequence: TGTGCCAGCAGCGCCCCCCAAGAGACCCAGTACTTC. Its protein product is CASSAPQETQYF. The whole variable domain, remainder taken from reference TRBV5-4 and TRBJ2-5, is ETGVTQSPTHLIKTRGQQVTLRCSSQSGHNTVSWYQQALGQGPQFIFQYYREEENGRGNFPPRFSGLQFPNYSSELNVNALELDDSALYLCASSAPQETQYFGPGTRLLVL.

The chain has TRBV14 and TRBJ2-5, with D hard to call. The germline CDR1 and CDR2 sequences are SGHDN and FVKESK. This CDR3 is built from 17 residues. Trimming took off 2 bases at V and 2 bases at J, with 18 bases between the two ends. The DNA of the CDR3 is TGTGCCAGCAGCCAAACGCCGTCGTTTGGGTCGCAAGAGACCCAGTACTTC. Translating it yields CASSQTPSFGSQETQYF.

This chain links TRBV5-4 with TRBJ2-2; possibly TRBD1 for D (6 bases). V lost 4 bases, J lost 3 bases, and 16 bases lay in between. The CDR3 extends over 16 amino acids. Germline V gene lookup returns CDR1 SGHNT and CDR2 YYREEE (reference sequence). CDR3 residues: CASSESGTPYTGELFF. CDR3 DNA: TGTGCCAGCAGCGAATCCGGGACACCGTACACCGGGGAGCTGTTTTTT. The whole variable domain, remainder taken from reference TRBV5-4 and TRBJ2-2, is ETGVTQSPTHLIKTRGQQVTLRCSSQSGHNTVSWYQQALGQGPQFIFQYYREEENGRGNFPPRFSGLQFPNYSSELNVNALELDDSALYLCASSESGTPYTGELFFGEGSRLTVL.

Points on this clone: The sample contains more than one DNA sequence encoding this CDR3. The genes are TRBV5-1 and TRBJ2-2, with 10 bases aligning to TRBD1. The length of the CDR3 is 15 residues. After removal of 4 bases from V and 3 bases from J, the junction contained 3 bases not matched to a gene. CDR1 and CDR2 from the germline V gene are SGHRS and YFSETQ. The CDR3 sequence: CASSLDRGDTGELFF. The CDR3 coding sequence is TGCGCCAGCAGCCTGGACAGGGGGGACACCGGGGAGCTGTTTTTT. The complete variable domain, with remaining parts taken from reference TRBV5-1 and TRBJ2-2, reads KAGVTQTPRYLIKTRGQQVTLSCSPISGHRSVSWYQQTPGQGLQFLFEYFSETQRNKGNFPGRFSGRQFSNSRSEMNVSTLELGDSALYLCASSLDRGDTGELFFGEGSRLTVL.

The chain recombines TRBV7-2 with TRBJ2-1, with a possible D match to TRBD2 (6 bases). V lost 2 bases and J lost 7, with 9 bases in between. This CDR3 is built from 13 residues. Germline lookup yields CDR1 SGHTA and CDR2 FQGNSA. The CDR3 spells CASSLSRGNEQFF. Here the CDR3 DNA reads TGTGCCAGCAGCTTATCCCGGGGGAATGAGCAGTTCTTC.

Points on this clone: The junction departs from the called germline gene at one end, perhaps through a read error. The rearrangement links TRBV7-2 to TRBJ1-3; maybe TRBD1 (5 bases). CDR3 length: 16 amino acids. Germline CDR1 reads SGHTA; CDR2 reads FQGNSA. The DNA of the CDR3 is TGTGCCAGCAGCCTAGCCCCAGGGACCTCTGGAAACACCATATATTTT. Its protein is CASSLAPGTSGNTIYF.

The chain has TRBV11-2 and TRBJ2-2, with D uncertain. With 2 bases removed from V and 5 bases from J, the gap between germline ends came to 9 bases. Germline V gene sequence: CDR1 SGHAT, CDR2 FQNNGV. The CDR3 length is 14 residues. The DNA for the CDR3 is TGTGCCAGCAGCTTAAATCCGGCGACCGGGGAGCTGTTTTTT. It translates to CASSLNPATGELFF.

The V gene is TRBV5-8, the J gene TRBJ2-1; TRBD2 matches 16 bases. This CDR3 is 18 amino acids long. Germline trimming cut 3 bases from V and 7 bases from J; bases unmatched to any gene: 10. The germline V gene has CDR1 SGHTS and CDR2 YDEGEE. CDR3 in amino acids: CASSSQGLAGGLKNEQFF. The CDR3 nucleotides read TGTGCCAGCAGCTCCCAGGGACTAGCGGGAGGGCTGAAAAATGAGCAGTTCTTC.

The chain has TRBV4-1 and TRBJ1-5, with D maybe TRBD1 (6 bases). The germline V gene encodes CDR1 MGHRA and CDR2 YSYEKL. The CDR3 totals 15 residues. Trimming stripped 1 base from V and 5 bases from J, with 12 bases between. The CDR3: CASSQAGTNHQPQHF. The DNA for the CDR3 is TGCGCCAGCAGCCAAGCCGGGACAAATCATCAGCCCCAGCATTTT.

The chain employs TRBV12-1 and TRBJ2-7. TRBV12-1 is assigned pseudogene status. The CDR3 has 14 residues. The CDR3 spells CASTMRQGDYEQYF. The CDR3 DNA reads TGTGCCAGCACCATGCGCCAGGGAGACTACGAGCAGTACTTC.

V and J are TRBV4-1 and TRBJ2-4, with D perhaps TRBD1 (5 bases). The CDR3 consists of 15 residues. Germline values: CDR1 MGHRA, CDR2 YSYEKL. Trimming stripped 1 base from V and 7 bases from J, with 14 bases between. This CDR3 is CASSQGRAVGNIQYF. DNA of the CDR3: TGCGCCAGCAGCCAAGGCAGGGCGGTCGGGAACATTCAGTACTTC.

V gene TRBV27 combines with J gene TRBJ1-4; D gene unclear. The CDR3 totals 14 residues. Germline CDR1 and CDR2: MNHEY and SMNVEV (reference sequence). Trimming cost V 6 bases and J 6 bases, with 14 bases left between them. DNA of the CDR3: TGTGCCAGCAGCCCTAGTGGGATCGATGAAAAACTGTTTTTT. Protein product: CASSPSGIDEKLFF.

This clone was picked up a small number of times. The rearrangement uses TRBV10-3 and TRBJ2-1; 7 bases align to TRBD2. CDR3 length: 14 residues. The V gene's germline CDR1 is ENHRY and CDR2 SYGVKD. Trimming at V came to 0 bases and at J to 5 bases, leaving 1 base not matched to a gene. The chain's CDR3 is CAISESSGNNEQFF. The CDR3 nucleotides are TGTGCCATCAGTGAGTCGAGCGGGAACAATGAGCAGTTCTTC.

This rearrangement joins TRBV2 to TRBJ2-3, with 8 bases aligning to TRBD2. This CDR3 region has 16 residues. The V gene end was trimmed by 6 bases and the J gene end by 4 bases; junction bases not matched to a gene: 12. The germline V gene has CDR1 SNHLY and CDR2 FYNNEI. The CDR3, as DNA: TGTGCCAGCAGATATCGGCCGGGACTAGTCCCAGATACGCAGTATTTT. This sequence encodes CASRYRPGLVPDTQYF.

This chain connects TRBV10-3 to TRBJ1-3; D is ambiguous. CDR3 size: 14 residues. Germline-derived CDR1 and CDR2 are ENHRY and SYGVKD. V was clipped by 1 base and J by 3 bases, with 7 bases between them. CDR3 sequence: CAISEFPDGNTIYF. The CDR3 region has the DNA TGTGCCATCAGTGAGTTCCCAGATGGAAACACCATATATTTT.

The chain is built from TRBV14 and TRBJ2-3, with D unresolved. The ends were cut back, 1 base at V and 6 bases at J, with 11 bases in the middle. Germline assignment: CDR1 SGHDN and CDR2 FVKESK. This CDR3 contains 14 residues. In DNA form, the CDR3 reads TGTGCCAGCAGCCAAGCCCTTAACTTGGATACGCAGTATTTT. The encoded protein is CASSQALNLDTQYF.

V is TRBV18 and J is TRBJ1-1; 9 bases align to TRBD1. The germline CDR1 and CDR2 sequences are KGHSH and LQKENI. This CDR3 is 16 amino acids long. Germline trimming cut 6 bases from V and 0 bases from J; bases unmatched to any gene: 8. CDR3 DNA sequence: TGTGCCAGCTCCCCAGAACAGGGGGCCCTGAACACTGAAGCTTTCTTT. Its protein is CASSPEQGALNTEAFF.

The chain uses TRBV6-5 and TRBJ1-1; TRBD1 is a possible D gene (5 bases). Per the germline V gene, CDR1 is MNHEY and CDR2 is SVGAGI. The CDR3 is 15 residues long. Trimming stripped 4 bases from V and 2 bases from J, with 14 bases between. CDR3 in DNA: TGTGCCAGCAGTTTCCTGGGGGGTGATAACACTGAAGCTTTCTTT. Its translation: CASSFLGGDNTEAFF.

V gene TRBV5-1 combines with J gene TRBJ2-1; D might be TRBD1 (5 bases). Germline V gene sequence: CDR1 SGHRS, CDR2 YFSETQ. The V and J ends lost 7 bases and 5 bases respectively, with 13 bases between them. The CDR3 is 13 amino acids. The CDR3 DNA is TGCGCCAGCCAGCAAGACAGCCACAATGAGCAGTTCTTC. Translated: CASQQDSHNEQFF.

The chain's CDR3 is CASTPTRGVFF. CDR3 in DNA: TGTGCCAGCACCCCTACAAGGGGGGTTTTCTTC. The chain employs TRBV2 and TRBJ2-1, with D possibly called TRBD1 or TRBD2 (6 bases each). The CDR3 loop spans 11 amino acids. CDR1 and CDR2 (germline): SNHLY, FYNNEI. Trimming removed 7 bases from V and 16 bases from J, with 17 bases in between.

The chain is built from TRBV28 and TRBJ1-1, with TRBD1 matching over 9 bases. Per the germline V gene, CDR1 is MDHEN and CDR2 is SYDVKM. V lost 10 bases and J lost 9; bases outside the gene matches: 9. The CDR3 covers 12 residues. CDR3 in DNA: TGTGCCACCACGGACAGGGGATTACAAGCTTTCTTT. It encodes CATTDRGLQAFF.

This clone was found a few times. The chain is built from TRBV5-4 and TRBJ2-3, with 11 nucleotides matching TRBD2. CDR3 length: 16 amino acids. Germline-derived CDR1 and CDR2 are SGHNT and YYREEE (reference sequence). V trimming: 2 bases; J trimming: 2 bases; junction bases outside the gene matches: 4. The CDR3 protein is CASSFGTSGYTDTQYF. The DNA for the CDR3 is TGTGCCAGCAGCTTCGGGACTAGCGGTTACACAGATACGCAGTATTTT. The whole variable domain, filled in from reference TRBV5-4 and TRBJ2-3, reads ETGVTQSPTHLIKTRGQQVTLRCSSQSGHNTVSWYQQALGQGPQFIFQYYREEENGRGNFPPRFSGLQFPNYSSELNVNALELDDSALYLCASSFGTSGYTDTQYFGPGTRLTVL.

In its sample, this clone was seen a few times. The rearrangement uses TRBV6-1 and TRBJ2-2; perhaps TRBD2 as D (6 bases). The V end lost 4 bases, the J end lost 2 bases, and 14 bases lay between the germline ends. This CDR3 spans 16 amino acids. Germline CDR1 and CDR2: MNHNS and SASEGT. In nucleotides, the CDR3 is TGTGCCAGCAGTGCCAGATGGGACTTCAACACCGGGGAGCTGTTTTTT. This sequence encodes CASSARWDFNTGELFF.